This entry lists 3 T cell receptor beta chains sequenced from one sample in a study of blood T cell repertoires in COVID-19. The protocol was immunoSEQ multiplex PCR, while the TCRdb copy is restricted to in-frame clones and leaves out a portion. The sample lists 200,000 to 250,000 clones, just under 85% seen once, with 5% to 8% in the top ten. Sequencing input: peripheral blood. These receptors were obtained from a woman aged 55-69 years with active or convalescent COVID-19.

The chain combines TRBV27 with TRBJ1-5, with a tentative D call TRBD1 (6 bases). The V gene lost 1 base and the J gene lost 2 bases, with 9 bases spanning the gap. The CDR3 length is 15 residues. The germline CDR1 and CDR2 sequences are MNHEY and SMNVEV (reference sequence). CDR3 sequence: CASSLYRDGNQPQHF. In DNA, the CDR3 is TGTGCCAGCAGTTTATACAGGGACGGCAATCAGCCCCAGCATTTT.

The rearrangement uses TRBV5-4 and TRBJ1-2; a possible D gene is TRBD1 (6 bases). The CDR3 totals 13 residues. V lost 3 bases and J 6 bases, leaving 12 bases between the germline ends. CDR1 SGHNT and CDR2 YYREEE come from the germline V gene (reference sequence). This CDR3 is CASSSPRDNGYTF. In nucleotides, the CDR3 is TGTGCCAGCAGCTCGCCCCGGGACAATGGCTACACCTTC.

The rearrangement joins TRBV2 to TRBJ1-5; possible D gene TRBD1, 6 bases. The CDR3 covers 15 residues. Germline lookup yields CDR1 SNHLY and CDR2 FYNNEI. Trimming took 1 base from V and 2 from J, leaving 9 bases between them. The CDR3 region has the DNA TGTGCCAGCAGTGAAGATGAGGGGGGCAATCAGCCCCAGCATTTT. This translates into CASSEDEGGNQPQHF. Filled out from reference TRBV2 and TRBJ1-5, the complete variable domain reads EPEVTQTPSHQVTQMGQEVILRCVPISNHLYFYWYRQILGQKVEFLVSFYNNEISEKSEIFDDQFSVERPDGSNFTLKIRSTKLEDSAMYFCASSEDEGGNQPQHFGDGTRLSIL.